A few counts support the clone carrying this TCR beta chain. No antigen is known for it. J was trimmed by 3 bases and V by 7 bases; bases with no gene match: 1. The length of the CDR3 is 13 residues. Germline-derived CDR1 and CDR2 are SGHRS and YFSETQ. This specimen belongs to a study of cytomegalovirus exposure and HLA in healthy donors. The study's findings and limits: A classifier reportedly called cytomegalovirus status with high sensitivity and specificity. In a later analysis, V- and J-gene trimming of beta chains associated with a DCLRE1C missense variant, replicated independently.

60 Vbeta and 13 Jbeta primers were used in PCR. Repertoires were generated with immunoSEQ multiplex PCR, while TCRdb's copy carries only in-frame clones and drops some. Of fewer than 200,000 clones detected, more than 65% appear once; the ten largest clones hold 2.9%. The rearrangement links TRBV5-1 to TRBJ2-7; 13 bases agree with TRBD2. The TCR was taken from a female donor in good health and CMV-seronegative. Sequencing input: PBMCs. The CDR3 sequence: CASGLAGVYEQYF. The CDR3 region has the DNA TGCGCCAGCGGACTAGCGGGAGTCTACGAGCAGTACTTC. The full variable domain, rest sourced from reference TRBV5-1 and TRBJ2-7, is KAGVTQTPRYLIKTRGQQVTLSCSPISGHRSVSWYQQTPGQGLQFLFEYFSETQRNKGNFPGRFSGRQFSNSRSEMNVSTLELGDSALYLCASGLAGVYEQYFGPGTRLTVT.